This T cell receptor beta chain appears in the sequencing data of a study of metastatic and nonmetastatic thyroid tumors. Study in general: Comparative analysis of repertoires was undertaken across blood and tumor or nodule tissue obtained from malignant and benign thyroid patients.

Original analysis: Construction of a distant-metastasis classifier for papillary thyroid cancer relied on CDR3 differences across clinicopathological groups. TCRdb re-analyzed the PCR reads using MiXCR. V and J calls and clone size were set by TCRdb, not the authors. The sample lists about 48,000 clones, 22% seen once, with over 3% in the top ten. Until they underwent thyroid surgery, no patient had received any treatment. V was clipped by 2 bases and J by 0 bases; unmatched bases: 3. This CDR3 spans 16 amino acids. Germline lookup yields CDR1 MNHEY and CDR2 SVGEGT. Broader study findings: In blood and tumor, TCR beta diversity was reportedly significantly higher in malignant thyroid tumors than in benign nodules.

As for this clone: The antigen is not known.

Sequences were obtained from blood. The origin of this receptor is a male donor with papillary thyroid cancer or a benign thyroid nodule (not recorded which). Some clones in this sample may be carry-over from other donors' samples. This rearrangement joins TRBV6-2 or TRBV6-3 to TRBJ2-7, with 11 bases matching TRBD2. The CDR3 bases are TGTGCCAGCAGTTACCTAGCGGGGGGTACCTCCTACGAGCAGTACTTC. Its translation: CASSYLAGGTSYEQYF.